This T cell receptor beta chain was recorded in a study of PD-1 blockade in classical Hodgkin lymphoma. Every single patient, without exception, relapsed after autologous stem cell transplantation, and brentuximab vedotin exposure varied. The method was immunoSEQ multiplex PCR; TCRdb's version includes in-frame clones alone and lacks a portion of them. The sample shows roughly 15,000 clones, more than 55% of them seen only once. This clone was picked up a small number of times. The sequencing here drew on peripheral blood mononuclear cells (PBMCs), taken before the second cycle of nivolumab. This receptor was obtained from a human donor with classical Hodgkin lymphoma.

CDR3 nucleotides: TGTGCCAGCAGCTCCTTAGCGGGAGGGGGTCAAGAGACCCAGTACTTC. It translates to CASSSLAGGGQETQYF. The gene calls are TRBV5-6 and TRBJ2-5; 11 positions agree with TRBD2. Germline assignment: CDR1 SGHDT and CDR2 YYEEEE. Trimming cost V 3 bases and J 2 bases; bases outside gene matches: 6. CDR3 size: 16 residues.